This TCR beta chain was captured by sequencing in a study of control samples from healthy donors and cancer patients. The method was immunoSEQ multiplex PCR; TCRdb's version includes in-frame clones alone and lacks a portion of them. The sample has over 150,000 clones, approximately 93% seen once. In germline, CDR1 is LNHDA, CDR2 SQIVND (reference sequence). V lost 1 base and J lost 8, with 8 bases in between. The length of the CDR3 is 13 residues. This TCR derives from a man aged 40-55 years in good health. Sample: blood. V gene TRBV19 combines with J gene TRBJ2-2, with no clear D. CDR3 amino acids: CASSIGYWGELFF. DNA of the CDR3: TGTGCCAGTAGTATAGGGTACTGGGGGGAGCTGTTTTTT.